This is a list of T cell receptor beta chains from one sample in a study of beta chain features in type 1 diabetes. Only in-frame clones appear in the TCRdb table, and some are missing; sequencing was by immunoSEQ multiplex PCR. The sample holds 600,000 to 700,000 clones, 12% seen once. The sample comprised naive CD4+ T cells from blood. The receptor set was obtained from a man younger than 40 with type 1 diabetes. CDR3s leave out the opening cysteine and the closing phenylalanine or tryptophan.

CDR3,V,length,J
ASSEAGRAGYT,TRBV25-1,11,TRBJ1-2
ATSRERRNIQY,TRBV15,11,TRBJ2-4
ASSLAAGVETQY,TRBV5-6,12,TRBJ2-5
ASSYSPGSNYGYT,TRBV6-5,13,TRBJ1-2
ASSPNRRQGTTNYGYT,TRBV4-3,16,TRBJ1-2
ASSLAQGETQY,TRBV7-7,11,TRBJ2-5
ATLEGGYSNQPQH,TRBV15,13,TRBJ1-5
ASSQQVEGPQH,TRBV4-3,11,TRBJ1-5
ASSYENTEAF,TRBV7-2,10,TRBJ1-1
ASSGTGFTGELF,TRBV6-4,12,TRBJ2-2
ATLRTANTGELF,TRBV10-3,12,TRBJ2-2
ASSLARGVETQY,TRBV5-1,12,TRBJ2-5
ASGLDRTDTQY,TRBV12-5,11,TRBJ2-3
ASSERTGGFSGANVLT,TRBV2,16,TRBJ2-6
AISESRGDTEAF,TRBV10-3,12,TRBJ1-1
ASSPRGQEYSNQPQH,TRBV18,15,TRBJ1-5
ASSPLGTGEGNEQF,TRBV18,14,TRBJ2-1
ASSLLRGRMGDGYT,TRBV4-3,14,TRBJ1-2
ASSEQFEEQY,TRBV2,10,TRBJ2-7
ATGRSGANVLT,TRBV6-5,11,TRBJ2-6
ASSQALTRTSLFYEQF,TRBV4-2,16,TRBJ2-1
ASSLRTETDTQY,TRBV4-3,12,TRBJ2-3
ASSPKESLGQF,TRBV5-4,11,TRBJ2-1
ASSLTRGETQY,TRBV27,11,TRBJ2-5
ASSGETGLAKNIQY,TRBV2,14,TRBJ2-4
ATSKQGAKNIQY,TRBV25-1,12,TRBJ2-4
ASVWIGNSPLH,TRBV2,11,TRBJ1-6
ASSVRPTNEKLF,TRBV9,12,TRBJ1-4
ASSSDGREF,TRBV7-2,9,TRBJ2-1
AWSVRRDNEQF,TRBV30,11,TRBJ2-1
ASTPPGQGGFRYT,TRBV7-9,13,TRBJ1-2
ASSLTGELF,TRBV7-9,9,TRBJ2-2
ASSLGEVYNEQF,TRBV5-1,12,TRBJ2-1
ASTSVSGVSSYNEQF,TRBV9,15,TRBJ2-1
ASSPGQNDSPLH,TRBV18,12,TRBJ1-6
ASSKRQGADTQY,TRBV7-9,12,TRBJ2-3
ASSLRESPTYEQY,TRBV7-6,13,TRBJ2-7
ASTKDGFLNSPLH,TRBV9,13,TRBJ1-6
SVGEGQPQH,TRBV29-1,9,TRBJ1-5
ASTTGPELGELF,TRBV9,12,TRBJ2-2
ASSADSANTGELF,TRBV7-2,13,TRBJ2-2
ASGGQGNYNSPLH,TRBV12-5,13,TRBJ1-6
ASSARQDAGIQY,TRBV6-1,12,TRBJ2-4
SVAGLAASYEQY,TRBV29-1,12,TRBJ2-7
ASRAGRQETQY,TRBV2,11,TRBJ2-5
ASRIDRGLVPQH,TRBV6-6,12,TRBJ1-5
ASSESADRWSNYGYT,TRBV25-1,15,TRBJ1-2
ASSEARQGISTGELF,TRBV2,15,TRBJ2-2
ASSASGLSYGYT,TRBV27,12,TRBJ1-2
ASSTPYITGGLSTDTQY,TRBV9,17,TRBJ2-3
ASSREPGQPQH,TRBV5-1,11,TRBJ1-5
ASSQGAGARTDTQY,TRBV4-2,14,TRBJ2-3
ASSQGNWENSPLH,TRBV14,13,TRBJ1-6
ASSFGGLETQY,TRBV7-9,11,TRBJ2-5
ASSNRVTDTQY,TRBV11-1,11,TRBJ2-3
ASSLLGNEQY,TRBV7-2,10,TRBJ2-7
ASSQSRGAVAYNEQF,TRBV4-3,15,TRBJ2-1